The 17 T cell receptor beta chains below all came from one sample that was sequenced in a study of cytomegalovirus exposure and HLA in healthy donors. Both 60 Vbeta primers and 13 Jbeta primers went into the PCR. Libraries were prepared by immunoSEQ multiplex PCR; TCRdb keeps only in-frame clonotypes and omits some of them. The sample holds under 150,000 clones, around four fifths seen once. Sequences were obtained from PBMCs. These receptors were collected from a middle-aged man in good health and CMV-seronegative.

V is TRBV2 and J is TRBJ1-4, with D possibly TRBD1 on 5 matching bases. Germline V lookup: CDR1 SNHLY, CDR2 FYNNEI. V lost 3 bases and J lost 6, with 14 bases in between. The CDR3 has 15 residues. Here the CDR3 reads CASSDIGRDYEKLFF. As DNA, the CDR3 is TGTGCCAGCAGTGATATCGGCAGGGATTATGAAAAACTGTTTTTT.

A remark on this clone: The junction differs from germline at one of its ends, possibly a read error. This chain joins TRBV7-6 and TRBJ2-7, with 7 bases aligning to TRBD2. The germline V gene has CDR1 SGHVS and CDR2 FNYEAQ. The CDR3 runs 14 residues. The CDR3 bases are TGTGCCAGCAGCTTAGCGGGTTGGGACTACGAGCAGTGCTTC. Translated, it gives CASSLAGWDYEQCF.

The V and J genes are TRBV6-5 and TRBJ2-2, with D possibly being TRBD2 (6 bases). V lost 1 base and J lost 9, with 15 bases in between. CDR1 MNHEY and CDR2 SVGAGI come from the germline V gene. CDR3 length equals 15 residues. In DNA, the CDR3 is TGTGCCAGCAGTTACTTGACCGGGACTCAGAGGGAGCTGTTTTTT. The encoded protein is CASSYLTGTQRELFF.

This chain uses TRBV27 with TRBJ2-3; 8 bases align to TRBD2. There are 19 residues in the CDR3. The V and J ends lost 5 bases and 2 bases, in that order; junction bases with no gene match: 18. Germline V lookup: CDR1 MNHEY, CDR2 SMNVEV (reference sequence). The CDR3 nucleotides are TGTGCCAGCAGTCCCCGCGGGAGAGCGGGGGAGCCCGACACAGATACGCAGTATTTT. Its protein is CASSPRGRAGEPDTDTQYF.

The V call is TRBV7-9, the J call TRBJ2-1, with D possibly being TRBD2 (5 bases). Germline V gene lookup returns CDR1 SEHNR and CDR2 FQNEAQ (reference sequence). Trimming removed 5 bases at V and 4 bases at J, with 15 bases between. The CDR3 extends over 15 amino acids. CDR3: CASSVLVTTYNEQFF. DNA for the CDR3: TGTGCCAGCAGCGTACTAGTAACGACATACAATGAGCAGTTCTTC.

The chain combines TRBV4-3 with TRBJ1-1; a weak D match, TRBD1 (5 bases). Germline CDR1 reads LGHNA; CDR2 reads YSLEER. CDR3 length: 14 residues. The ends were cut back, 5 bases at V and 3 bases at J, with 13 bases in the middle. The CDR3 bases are TGCGCCAGCAGCTACGCTTGGGGGGACACTGAAGCTTTCTTT. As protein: CASSYAWGDTEAFF.

The DNA for the CDR3 is TGTGCCAGTAGTTCACCCAGGGGGGCGACCCACGAGCAGTACTTC. Amino acid sequence: CASSSPRGATHEQYF. V is TRBV19 and J is TRBJ2-7; TRBD1 might be the D (7 bases). V was trimmed by 5 bases and J by 5 bases, leaving 19 bases between them. The CDR3 has 15 residues. CDR1 is LNHDA, CDR2 SQIVND, per germline (reference sequence).

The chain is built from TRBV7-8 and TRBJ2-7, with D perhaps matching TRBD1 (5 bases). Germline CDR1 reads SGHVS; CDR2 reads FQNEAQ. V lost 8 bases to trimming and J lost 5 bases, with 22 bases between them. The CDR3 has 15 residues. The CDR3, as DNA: TGTGCCAGCGGGGCTAAGAGGCCGATTCGACACGAGCAGTACTTC. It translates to CASGAKRPIRHEQYF. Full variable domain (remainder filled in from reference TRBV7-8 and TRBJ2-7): GAGVSQSPRYKVAKRGQDVALRCDPISGHVSLFWYQQALGQGPEFLTYFQNEAQLDKSGLPSDRFFAERPEGSVSTLKIQRTQQEDSAVYLCASGAKRPIRHEQYFGPGTRLTVT.

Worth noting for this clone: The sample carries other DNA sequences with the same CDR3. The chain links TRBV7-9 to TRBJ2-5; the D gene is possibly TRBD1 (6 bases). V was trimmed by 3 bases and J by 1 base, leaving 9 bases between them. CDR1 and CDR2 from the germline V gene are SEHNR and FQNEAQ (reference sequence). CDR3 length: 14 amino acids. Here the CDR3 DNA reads TGTGCCAGCAGCTTCGGACAGCTCCAAGAGACCCAGTACTTC. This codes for CASSFGQLQETQYF.

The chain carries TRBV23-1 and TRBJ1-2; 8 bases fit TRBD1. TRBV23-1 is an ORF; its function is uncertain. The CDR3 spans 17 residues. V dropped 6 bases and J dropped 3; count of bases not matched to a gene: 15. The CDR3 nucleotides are TGCGCCAGCAGCCAGGGGACAGGACGTCCTATCCACTATGGCTACACCTTC. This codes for CASSQGTGRPIHYGYTF.

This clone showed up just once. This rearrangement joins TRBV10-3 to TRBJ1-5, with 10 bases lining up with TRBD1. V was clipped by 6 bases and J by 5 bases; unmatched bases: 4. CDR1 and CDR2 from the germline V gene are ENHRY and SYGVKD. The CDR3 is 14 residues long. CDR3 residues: CAIRPDRGDQPQHF. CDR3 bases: TGTGCCATCAGACCGGACAGGGGGGATCAGCCCCAGCATTTT.

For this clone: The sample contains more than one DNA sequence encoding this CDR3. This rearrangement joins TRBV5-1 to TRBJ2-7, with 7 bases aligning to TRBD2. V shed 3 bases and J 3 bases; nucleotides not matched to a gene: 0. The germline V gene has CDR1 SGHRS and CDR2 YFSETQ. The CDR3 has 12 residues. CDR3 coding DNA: TGCGCCAGCAGCTGGGAGGGCTACGAGCAGTACTTC. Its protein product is CASSWEGYEQYF.

The CDR3 spells CASSEWGVFSGNTIYF. In nucleotides, the CDR3 is TGTGCCAGCAGTGAATGGGGGGTGTTCTCTGGAAACACCATATATTTT. The chain carries TRBV6-1 and TRBJ1-3, with D maybe TRBD1 (5 bases). Germline values: CDR1 MNHNS, CDR2 SASEGT. This CDR3 has 16 residues. The ends were cut back, 2 bases at V and 0 bases at J, with 11 bases in the middle.

CDR3 bases: TGTGCCGGTCCTCGGGGTTACAATGAGCAGTTCTTC. This encodes CAGPRGYNEQFF. The chain links TRBV6-5 to TRBJ2-1; D is perhaps TRBD2 (5 bases). This CDR3 has 12 amino acids. Germline V gene data show CDR1 as MNHEY and CDR2 as SVGAGI. V was cut by 11 bases and J by 4 bases, with 12 bases left in between.

CDR3 residues: CASSVSTGGGTEAFF. CDR3 nucleotides: TGTGCCAGCAGCGTTAGTACAGGGGGAGGCACTGAAGCTTTCTTT. The chain carries TRBV9 and TRBJ1-1; 8 nucleotides align to TRBD1. V dropped 2 bases and J dropped 4; count of bases not matched to a gene: 7. Germline V gives CDR1 SGDLS, CDR2 YYNGEE. The CDR3 is 15 residues long.

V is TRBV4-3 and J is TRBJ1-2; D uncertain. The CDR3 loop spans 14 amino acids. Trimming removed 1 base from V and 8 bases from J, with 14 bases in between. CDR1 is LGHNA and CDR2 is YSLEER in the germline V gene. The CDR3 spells CASSQGRSSAGYTF. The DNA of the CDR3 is TGCGCCAGCAGCCAAGGGAGGAGCTCAGCCGGCTACACCTTC.

CDR3 in DNA: TGTGCCACCAGCAGATCCGGGACAGCCAGCACCTCTGGGGCCAACGTCCTGACTTTC. Translating gives CATSRSGTASTSGANVLTF. This chain uses TRBV15 with TRBJ2-6; TRBD1 matches 7 bases. J was trimmed by 0 bases and V by 2 bases; bases with no gene match: 10. Germline V gene data show CDR1 as LNHNV and CDR2 as YYDKDF (reference sequence). This CDR3 spans 19 amino acids.